The 7 T cell receptor beta chains reported below all come from one sample, sequenced in a study of patients and donors after allogeneic stem cell transplantation. Each CDR3 protein gets one entry after TCRdb re-called the RT-PCR reads with MiXCR. There are about 160,000 distinct CDR3 sequences in the sample; more than 20% occur only once, and roughly 26% lies in the top ten. Sequencing was performed on blood, either unsorted or a sorted T cell fraction (not recorded which). These receptors came from a human donor who was either an allogeneic HSCT recipient or a stem cell or donor lymphocyte infusion donor (not recorded which). It is not recorded whose cells these are; they may come from a transplant donor.

The genes are TRBV5-1 and TRBJ1-1; D not resolved. Per germline, CDR1 SGHRS and CDR2 YFSETQ. V shed 1 base and J shed 6 bases, with 13 bases lying between them. The CDR3 covers 14 residues. The DNA of the CDR3 is TGCGCCAGCAGCTTGTGGCGGGGAAACCCTGAAGCTTTCTTT. It codes for CASSLWRGNPEAFF.

This clonotype was seen a few times. The genes are TRBV5-1 and TRBJ2-7, with 8 positions matching TRBD1. V shed 4 bases and J 6 bases; nucleotides not matched to a gene: 12. Germline CDR1 and CDR2: SGHRS and YFSETQ. This CDR3 contains 15 residues. The CDR3 loop is CASSKMTGDTSEQYF. The CDR3 DNA reads TGCGCCAGCAGCAAGATGACAGGGGATACGAGCGAGCAGTACTTC.

The J gene is TRBJ1-1, the V gene TRBV25-1; maybe TRBD1 (5 bases). The CDR3 loop spans 13 amino acids. Germline loops: CDR1 MGHDK, CDR2 SYGVNS. The V end was cut by 4 bases, the J end by 10 bases, with 16 bases between. The CDR3 DNA sequence: TGTGCCAGCAGTGCAGGGACCCGGATTGGAGCTTTCTTT. Translation: CASSAGTRIGAFF.

This clonotype was counted ten times or more. The V gene is TRBV6-5, the J gene TRBJ1-1, with a tentative D call TRBD1 (5 bases). Trimming cost V 0 bases and J 1 base, with 9 bases left between them. The CDR3 spans 15 residues. Germline V lookup: CDR1 MNHEY, CDR2 SVGAGI. CDR3 nucleotides: TGTGCCAGCAGTTACTCGAGCCAGGGGAACACTGAAGCTTTCTTT. Its protein is CASSYSSQGNTEAFF.

J is TRBJ2-1 and V is TRBV6-5, with 10 positions matching TRBD2. The CDR3 spans 14 residues. Losses at the gene ends were 2 bases for V and 8 bases for J; bases not matched to a gene: 3. CDR1 MNHEY and CDR2 SVGAGI come from the germline V gene. CDR3 protein: CASSYGGTSDEQFF. The DNA for the CDR3 is TGTGCCAGCAGTTACGGGGGGACTAGCGATGAGCAGTTCTTC.

The chain couples TRBV7-9 to TRBJ2-1, with unresolved D. Germline CDR1 is SEHNR and CDR2 is FQNEAQ (reference sequence). With 2 bases removed from V and 9 bases from J, the gap between germline ends came to 11 bases. The CDR3 has 13 amino acids. The CDR3 sequence: CASSLYIGREQFF. CDR3 nucleotides: TGTGCCAGCAGCTTATATATTGGTCGTGAGCAGTTCTTC.

The gene calls are TRBV4-3 and TRBJ1-6, with 10 bases identical to TRBD1. J lost 14 bases, V lost 3 bases, and 10 bases had no gene match. The germline CDR1 and CDR2 sequences are LGHNA and YSLEER. The CDR3 covers 15 residues. The CDR3 nucleotides are TGCGCCAGCAGCCAGCAACCGGGACAGGGGACCTCCCTCCACTTT. Protein: CASSQQPGQGTSLHF.